This TCR beta chain was documented in a study of OX40 agonist ivuxolimab in advanced cancers. Study-wide background: Patients receiving dose escalation had hepatocellular carcinoma, melanoma, renal cell or head and neck cancer. Aged 23 to 79 with a mean of roughly 65 years, they were 82.7% male. The study, taken as a whole, reports: More expanded clones were found, on average, in CD8+ than in CD4+ T cells.

This CDR3 has 14 residues. The ends were cut back, 0 bases at V and 5 bases at J, with 10 bases in the middle. CDR1 and CDR2 from the germline V gene are ENHRY and SYGVKD. Sequencing used immunoSEQ multiplex PCR; TCRdb keeps in-frame clones, though not all of them. The sample consists of over 50,000 clones, 88% of them appearing once. This clone was recorded only once. The antigen is undetermined. Autoimmune disease history or systemic immunosuppression led to patients being barred. The sequencing here drew on CD4+ or CD8+ T cells sorted from blood, taken in a trial of the OX40 agonist ivuxolimab. This rearrangement joins TRBV10-3 to TRBJ2-5; either TRBD1 or TRBD2 may supply D (5 bases each). The receptor was isolated from an adult with an advanced solid tumor such as melanoma, head and neck, liver or kidney cancer. CDR3 residues: CAISESGTRETQYF. CDR3 coding DNA: TGTGCCATCAGTGAGTCGGGGACGCGGGAGACCCAGTACTTC.